A selection of T cell receptor beta chains follows, all from one sample in a study of naive and memory T cell subsets. A single record per CDR3 protein comes from TCRdb applying MiXCR to the UMI-ligation and nested PCR reads. Among 84,000 or so distinct CDR3 sequences, roughly 7% were seen once, and the ten largest hold around 1.7%. Specimen: central memory CD4+ T cells from blood. Source of these receptors: a human donor in good health. Each CDR3 is given with its conserved first and last residue. Fields, in order: V gene, D gene, J gene, clone size, CDR3 DNA, CDR3 protein. D genes are given only for firm matches. Clone size is not always given. Where it is, it says once, few, many or a class for expanded clones.

TRBV30,.,TRBJ2-6,.,TGTGCCTGGAGGCCCCCTGGGGCCAACGTCCTGACTTTC,CAWRPPGANVLTF
TRBV19,.,TRBJ2-2,.,TGTGCCAGTGGGGTGGGGAGAAAGAACACCGGGGAGCTGTTTTTT,CASGVGRKNTGELFF
TRBV29-1,TRBD1,TRBJ2-7,.,TGCAGCTGTCGTCCGGGACAGGGACGCTACGAGCAGTACTTC,CSCRPGQGRYEQYF
TRBV21-1,.,TRBJ2-3,few,TGTGCCAGCAGCAAAGTTAACGGGTATAGGACCCCGCAGTATTTT,CASSKVNGYRTPQYF
TRBV18,.,TRBJ1-1,many,TGTGCCAGCTCACCCGCAGGGAGAGAAGCTTTCTTT,CASSPAGREAFF
TRBV7-9,TRBD1,TRBJ2-7,few,TGTGCCAGCAGCTTGACAGGGGATGAGCAGTACTTC,CASSLTGDEQYF
TRBV7-2,TRBD2,TRBJ2-1,few,TGTGCCAGCGTCCTAGCGGGTGGGAATGAGCAGTTCTTC,CASVLAGGNEQFF
TRBV20-1,TRBD1,TRBJ2-7,.,TGCAGTGCTAAAGGGGGCGAGTGGCGTGTGGCGGCCTACGAGCAGTACTTC,CSAKGGEWRVAAYEQYF
TRBV7-2,TRBD1,TRBJ1-4,.,TGTGCCAGCAGTCCGAGGACAGGGCTCGAAAAACTGTTTTTT,CASSPRTGLEKLFF
TRBV18,TRBD1,TRBJ1-2,many,TGTGCCAGCTCACCCCAGACAGGGGGATCGAATGGCTACACCTTC,CASSPQTGGSNGYTF
TRBV20-1,.,TRBJ2-3,many,TGCAGTGCTAGAGTTGTGCGGGATACGCAGTATTTT,CSARVVRDTQYF
TRBV7-9,TRBD1,TRBJ1-6,few,TGTGCCAGCAGCTTAACAACCGGGACAGGGAATTCACCCCTCCACTTT,CASSLTTGTGNSPLHF
TRBV27,TRBD1,TRBJ1-1,few,TGTGCCAGCGGAAAACAGGGGTGGGTCACTGAAGCTTTCTTT,CASGKQGWVTEAFF
TRBV2,.,TRBJ2-1,few,TGTGCCAGCAGCGGGGACTCCGCGGGGCAGTTCTTC,CASSGDSAGQFF
TRBV7-2,.,TRBJ2-7,many,TGTGCCAGCAGCTTAGAGACCCGGGGGGAGCAGTACTTC,CASSLETRGEQYF
TRBV2,.,TRBJ2-1,many,TGTGCCAGCAGTCCCACGGCAGGGGCCAATGAGCAGTTCTTC,CASSPTAGANEQFF
TRBV11-2,.,TRBJ2-5,.,TGTGCCAGCAGCCCCGGGACGGGAAAGACCCAGTACTTC,CASSPGTGKTQYF
TRBV14,.,TRBJ1-5,many,TGTGCCAGCAGCCAAGATCTCCGAAAGCCCCAGCATTTT,CASSQDLRKPQHF
TRBV7-2,.,TRBJ1-4,.,TGTGCCAGCAGCTTAGGCCGCGGATCTAATGAAAAACTGTTTTTT,CASSLGRGSNEKLFF
TRBV7-3,.,TRBJ1-1,many,TGTGCCAGCAGCCGACAACGAAACACTGAAGCTTTCTTT,CASSRQRNTEAFF
TRBV11-3,.,TRBJ2-7,many,TGTGCCAGCAGCCTCAGACGGACGGGCACCTACGAGCAGTACTTC,CASSLRRTGTYEQYF
TRBV29-1,TRBD1,TRBJ1-4,few,TGCAGCGTTGGACAGGGGCGTAATGAAAAACTGTTTTTT,CSVGQGRNEKLFF
TRBV30,.,TRBJ1-5,.,TGTGCCTGGGCCTCAGGAACCCTTTCTTATAGCAATCAGCCCCAGCATTTT,CAWASGTLSYSNQPQHF
TRBV6-6,.,TRBJ1-1,many,TGTGCCAGCCAGGCCCTTAGAGCTAACACTGAAGCTTTCTTT,CASQALRANTEAFF
TRBV7-2,TRBD2,TRBJ2-1,.,TGTGCCAGCAGCCGAATAGCGGGGGGGCGCAATGAGCAGTTCTTC,CASSRIAGGRNEQFF
TRBV7-9,.,TRBJ2-1,.,TGTGCCAGCAGCTCCGAGACTGGGCTGGGGCATGAGCAGTTCTTC,CASSSETGLGHEQFF
TRBV29-1,TRBD2,TRBJ2-1,.,TGCAGCCCACTTGTAGCGGGAGTCTTTAATGAGCAGTTCTTC,CSPLVAGVFNEQFF